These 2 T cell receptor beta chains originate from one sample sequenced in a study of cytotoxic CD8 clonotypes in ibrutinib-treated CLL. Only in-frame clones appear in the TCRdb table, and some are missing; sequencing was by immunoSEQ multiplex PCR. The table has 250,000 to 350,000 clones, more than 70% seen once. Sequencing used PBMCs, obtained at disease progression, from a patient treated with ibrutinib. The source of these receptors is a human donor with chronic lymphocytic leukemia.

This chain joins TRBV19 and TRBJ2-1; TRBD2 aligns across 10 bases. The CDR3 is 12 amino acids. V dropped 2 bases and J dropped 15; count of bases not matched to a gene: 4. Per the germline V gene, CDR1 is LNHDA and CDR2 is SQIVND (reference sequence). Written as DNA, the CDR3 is TGTGCCAGTAGTATAAGCGGGAGGGATTCGTTCTTC. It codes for CASSISGRDSFF.

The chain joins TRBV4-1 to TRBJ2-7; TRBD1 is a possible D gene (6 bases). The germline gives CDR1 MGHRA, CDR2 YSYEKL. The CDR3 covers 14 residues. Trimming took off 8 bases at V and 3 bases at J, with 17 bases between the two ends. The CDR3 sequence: CASSRGPPYYEQYF. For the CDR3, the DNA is TGCGCCAGCTCCAGGGGACCCCCCTACTACGAGCAGTACTTC.